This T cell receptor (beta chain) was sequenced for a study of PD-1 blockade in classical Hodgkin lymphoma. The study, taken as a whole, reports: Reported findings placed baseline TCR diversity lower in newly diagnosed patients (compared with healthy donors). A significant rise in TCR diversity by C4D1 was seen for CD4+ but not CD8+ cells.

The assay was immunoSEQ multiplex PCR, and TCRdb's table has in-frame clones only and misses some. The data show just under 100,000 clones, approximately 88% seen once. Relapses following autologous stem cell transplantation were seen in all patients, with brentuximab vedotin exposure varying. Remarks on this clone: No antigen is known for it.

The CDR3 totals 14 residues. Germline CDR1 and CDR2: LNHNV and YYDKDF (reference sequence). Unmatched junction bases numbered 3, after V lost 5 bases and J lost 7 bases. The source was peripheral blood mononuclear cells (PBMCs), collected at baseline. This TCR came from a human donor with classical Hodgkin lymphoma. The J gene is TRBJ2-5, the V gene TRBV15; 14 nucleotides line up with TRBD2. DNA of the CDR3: TGTGCCACCAGCGGCGGGACTAGCGGGGGGACCCAGTACTTC. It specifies CATSGGTSGGTQYF.